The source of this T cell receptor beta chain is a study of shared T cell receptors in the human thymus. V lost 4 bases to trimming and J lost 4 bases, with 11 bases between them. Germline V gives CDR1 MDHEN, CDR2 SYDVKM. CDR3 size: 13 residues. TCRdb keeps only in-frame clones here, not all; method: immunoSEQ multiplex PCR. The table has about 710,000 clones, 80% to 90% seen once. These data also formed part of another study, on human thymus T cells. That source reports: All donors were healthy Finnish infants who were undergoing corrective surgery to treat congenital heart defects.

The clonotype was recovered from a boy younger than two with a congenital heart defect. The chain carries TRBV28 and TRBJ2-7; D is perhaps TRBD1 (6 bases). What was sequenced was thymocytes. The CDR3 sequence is CASSSAGDYEQYF. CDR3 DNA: TGTGCCAGCAGTTCGGCAGGGGATTACGAGCAGTACTTC.